The subject of this entry is one TCR beta chain. The sample comes from a study of T-cell reconstitution after alpha-beta-depleted transplantation in children. The TCRbeta library incorporated unique molecular identifiers. TCRdb independently ran MiXCR on the PCR reads; one entry per CDR3 protein. This table holds about 610,000 distinct CDR3 sequences, about 11% found once. The CDR3 sequence is 15 residues long. V was clipped by 3 bases and J by 0 bases, with 9 bases between them. Material: PBMCs from the stem cell graft donor, obtained from the stem cell graft. This chain uses TRBV12-3 or TRBV12-4 with TRBJ1-5; possible D gene TRBD1, 6 bases. This clonotype was obtained from a human donor who donated a stem cell graft to a child with acute myeloid leukemia. The CDR3 DNA reads as TGTGCCAGCAGTTTGGGGGGGGCTAGCAATCAGCCCCAGCATTTT. Its translation is CASSLGGASNQPQHF.